Listed here are 14 T cell receptor beta chains from one sample, sequenced in a study of identical twins. A single record per CDR3 protein comes from TCRdb applying MiXCR to the 5' RACE reads. The table has hundreds of thousands of distinct CDR3 sequences, roughly 20% seen once. A further study also used this sample, focusing on T cells expressing NK-cell markers.

Sample: PBMCs. All receptors derive from a woman in her late teens or twenties in good health.

The rearrangement links TRBV2 to TRBJ2-7, with D tentatively TRBD2 (6 bases). The CDR3 loop spans 16 amino acids. V lost 6 bases and J 4 bases, leaving 22 bases between the germline ends. Germline V gene sequence: CDR1 SNHLY, CDR2 FYNNEI. In DNA form, the CDR3 reads TGTGCCAGCAGCCGGGATCCTAGCGCAGAGGGATACGAGCAGTACTTC. This sequence encodes CASSRDPSAEGYEQYF.

In this sample, this clonotype turned up many times. The genes are TRBV12-3 or TRBV12-4 and TRBJ2-7, with TRBD1 matching 8 bases. V lost 6 bases to trimming and J lost 3 bases; unmatched junction nucleotides: 4. The CDR3 is made up of 13 amino acids. Written as DNA, the CDR3 is TGTGCCAGCAGCCACACAGGGGGCTACGAGCAGTACTTC. Its protein is CASSHTGGYEQYF.

This clonotype has a count of ten or more. The rearrangement links TRBV5-1 to TRBJ2-2; the match to TRBD1 covers 7 bases. CDR3 length: 14 residues. J gave up 7 bases and V 2 bases, and 5 bases lay outside the gene matches. From germline, CDR1 is SGHRS and CDR2 YFSETQ. CDR3 protein: CASSFQGGGGELFF. The CDR3 region has the DNA TGCGCCAGCAGCTTTCAAGGGGGCGGCGGGGAGCTGTTTTTT.

There are a few counts of this clonotype. CDR3 coding DNA: TGTGCCAGCTCACCAAGGAGGCAAGAGACCCAGTACTTC. It yields the protein CASSPRRQETQYF. The chain joins TRBV18 to TRBJ2-5, with D tentatively TRBD2 (5 bases). Germline V gene data show CDR1 as KGHSH and CDR2 as LQKENI. Trimming took 2 bases from V and 2 from J, leaving 6 bases between them. This CDR3 is 13 amino acids long.

The chain recombines TRBV18 with TRBJ2-4, with TRBD1 as a possible D gene (5 bases). CDR1 is KGHSH and CDR2 is LQKENI in the germline V gene. V gave up 1 base and J gave up 8 bases, with 12 bases separating them. The CDR3 spans 14 residues. The CDR3 spells CASSPRGSRDIQYF. DNA of the CDR3: TGTGCCAGCTCACCACGCGGCAGCAGGGACATTCAGTACTTC.

This chain links TRBV24-1 with TRBJ2-3, with 10 bases identical to TRBD2. V gave up 7 bases and J gave up 6 bases; unmatched junction bases: 9. This CDR3 region has 15 residues. The germline CDR1 and CDR2 sequences are KGHDR and SFDVKD. The CDR3 DNA sequence: TGTGCCACCAGCGGAGCGGGAGGGCTGGGGGATACGCAGTATTTT. It encodes CATSGAGGLGDTQYF.

The chain has TRBV12-3 or TRBV12-4 and TRBJ2-7, with D tentatively TRBD2 (6 bases). V shed 4 bases and J shed 12 bases, with 13 bases lying between them. This CDR3 has 11 residues. The CDR3 protein is CASSYASEVYF. CDR3 in DNA: TGTGCCAGCAGTTATGCTAGCGAAGTGTACTTC.

This clonotype came up once. The V and J genes are TRBV29-1 and TRBJ1-1; TRBD1 matches at 8 bases. This CDR3 has 13 amino acids. Germline V lookup: CDR1 SQVTM, CDR2 ANQGSEA. Trimming cost V 7 bases and J 9 bases; bases outside gene matches: 13. CDR3 sequence: CSARDRRLTKAFF. The CDR3 coding sequence is TGCAGCGCCAGGGACAGGCGGTTAACTAAAGCTTTCTTT.

This sequence joins TRBV20-1 and TRBJ1-4; 7 nucleotides line up with TRBD1. The germline V gene encodes CDR1 DFQATT and CDR2 SNEGSKA (reference sequence). The CDR3 is 13 residues long. V trimming: 7 bases; J trimming: 7 bases; junction bases outside the gene matches: 9. CDR3 loop: CSVSPGGTEKLFF. In nucleotides, the CDR3 is TGCAGTGTCTCCCCAGGGGGGACTGAAAAACTGTTTTTT.

CDR3 nucleotide sequence: TGTGCCAGCAGCTTTAGCCCAGTATCCTACGAGCAGTACTTC. It translates to CASSFSPVSYEQYF. This sequence joins TRBV7-9 and TRBJ2-7; no reliable D call. The length of the CDR3 is 14 residues. The germline V gene has CDR1 SEHNR and CDR2 FQNEAQ (reference sequence). V lost 3 bases to trimming and J lost 1 base, with 10 bases between them.

This clonotype was detected only a few times. At one end, the junction sequence differs from germline, possibly due to a read error. The genes are TRBV20-1 and TRBJ2-3; tentatively, D is TRBD2 (5 bases). Germline CDR1 DFQATT, CDR2 SNEGSKA (reference sequence). The CDR3 length is 17 residues. This chain's CDR3 is CCARDAGRRAGTDTQYF. The CDR3 DNA reads TGCTGTGCTAGAGATGCTGGGCGGCGGGCTGGCACAGATACGCAGTATTTT.

This clonotype was counted only a few times. J is TRBJ1-1 and V is TRBV20-1, with a weak D call TRBD1 (5 bases). The V gene lost 5 bases and the J gene lost 0 bases, with 10 bases spanning the gap. This CDR3 is built from 13 residues. Germline lookup yields CDR1 DFQATT and CDR2 SNEGSKA (reference sequence). The CDR3, as DNA: TGCAGTGCTGGGGGACTAGTGAACACTGAAGCTTTCTTT. This codes for CSAGGLVNTEAFF.

The chain joins TRBV5-1 to TRBJ2-1; D possibly corresponds to TRBD1 (6 bases). The CDR3 is 14 residues long. The germline V gene has CDR1 SGHRS and CDR2 YFSETQ. The V end lost 0 bases, the J end lost 6 bases, and 10 bases lay between the germline ends. CDR3 sequence reads: CASSLARDTNEQFF. DNA of the CDR3: TGCGCCAGCAGCTTGGCCCGGGACACCAATGAGCAGTTCTTC.

This clonotype was detected a few times. The chain recombines TRBV7-3 with TRBJ2-1; 7 bases fit TRBD2. The J segment lost 9 bases and the V segment lost 1 base, leaving 6 bases of the junction unmatched. CDR1 SGHTA and CDR2 FQGTGA come from the germline V gene. The CDR3 has 14 residues. The CDR3, as DNA: TGTGCCAGCAGCTTAATGATGGGGGAGGGTGAGCAGTTCTTC. Protein product: CASSLMMGEGEQFF.